This TCR beta chain was identified during a study of shared clonotypes between healthy human individuals (dated by TCRdb to about 2020). Concerning the study at large: The cohort comprised a couple of women and a few men aged 18 to 49 years. To estimate repertoire size and how much clonotype sharing occurs between individuals, the study deeply sequenced the blood TCR repertoires of about five healthy adults. Leukapheresis yielded between about 0.8 and 9.5 billion PBMCs per donor. Libraries were prepared and TCR repertoires were sequenced by different laboratories using diverse techniques, in order to increase sequencing depth and limit assay-specific biases. Per donor, three plates each were used for CD4 naive and CD4 memory, two for CD8 naive, and one for CD8 memory.

Study-wide findings and limitations: Clonotypes shared by all four sorted-subset donors showed higher generation probabilities than non-shared clonotypes. Sampling was restricted to blood, and TCR repertoires in tissues likely differ from the TCR repertoires found in blood. The genetic and exposure-history diversity represented was limited by the small number of donors. Incomplete sequencing was indicated by rarefaction of sorted-subset datasets, despite the large sequencing depth. Pairwise subsampling led to the expectation that sequencing depth would affect the degree of clonotype sharing among donors. Estimated clonotype richness was generally larger for naive than for memory subsets. Across a handful of donors, approximately 4.9% of naive CD4, roughly 3.3% of naive CD8, 2% to 2.5% of memory CD4, and approximately 0.4% of memory CD8 clonotypes were shared.

A distance of 18 bases separates the germline ends of V and J, which lose 5 bases and 7 bases respectively. Counted from cysteine to phenylalanine, this CDR3 has 15 amino acids. The retained sequence is limited to the CDR3, 45 bases, with the frame set at the first base. CDR1 and CDR2 are drawn from the germline V gene: SGHVS, FNYEAQ. Using the deep immunoSEQ assay, TCR CDR3 regions were amplified from genomic DNA by multiplex PCR. Extracted genomic DNA from each cell subset was spread evenly across all wells of several immunoSEQ 96-well plates, with each plate serving as a replicate. Each replicate PCR for sorted subsets received around 210 ng genomic DNA, equal to tens of thousands of T cell genomes. Purified libraries were quantified with a Qubit 3.0 fluorometer, sized on a Bioanalyzer 2100, and re-quantified with the KAPA Library Quantification kit. Each immunoSEQ 96-well plate was sequenced on its own single-read 150-cycle Illumina NextSeq 550 flow cell. The authors processed their data as follows. Because only junctional sequences without quality scores were contained in the immunoSEQ output, filtering matching that applied to full-length reads could not be performed. To assign V/J genes and CDR3, sequences were annotated against IMGT germline references using PyIR, a Python wrapper for IgBLAST v1.9. Reads were removed for weak V/J assignments (E-value above 1e-6), missing CDR3, stop codons, out-of-frame junctions, or ambiguous translated residues. V3J clonotypes were defined as sequences sharing the same inferred V gene, J gene, and CDR3 amino acid sequence. Percentage overlap between repertoires was calculated by dividing the number of shared unique clonotypes by the size of the smaller repertoire. Repertoire richness was assessed with RTK rarefaction, the Chao1 estimator, and Recon v2.1 estimates of unobserved clonotypes. Generation probabilities for all TCRbeta clonotypes obtained by the gDNA method from a handful of donors were computed using OLGA. This immuneACCESS table, as held by TCRdb, lists in-frame sequences with V and J called but not all clones. Of the missing ones, under half trace to an unresolved V gene in checked studies; the others have no known cause. That table gives V, J and clone size, and the DNA gave D and trimming. For this sample the table gives about 650,000 clones, of which roughly 95% were detected only once. The ten largest make up 0.11% of the sample.

CD8 naive samples were CD45RO-negative cells positively selected for CCR7, giving a CD45RA+CCR7+ population that excluded TemRA cells. The donors were healthy, HIV-negative adults with no recently reported acute infections or vaccinations. Every donor was a Caucasian adult residing in Nashville, Tennessee, USA. Blood was collected by leukapheresis, and PBMCs were isolated by Ficoll-Histopaque density gradient centrifugation and then cryopreserved in liquid nitrogen vapor phase. Purity and quantity of every magnetically sorted T cell population were checked by analytical flow cytometry. Genomic DNA was isolated from every sorted fraction and measured by UV absorbance on a Nanodrop 2000c. Points on this clone: The specificity of this receptor is unknown. The record has no base qualities; no much larger clone is one base away.

The sequence derives from a woman aged 25 to 39 in good health. The chain employs TRBV7-6 and TRBJ2-1; the D gene cannot be resolved reliably. The sequenced sample was naive CD8+ T cells sorted from blood. The sample's cell subset or site, from its label and the paper: CD45RA+CCR7+. The base sequence is TGTGCCAGCAGCCCCTATCAGACAAAGCCTAATGAGCAGTTCTTC. This is translated as CASSPYQTKPNEQFF. Reference TRBV7-6 and TRBJ2-1 proteins supply the regions before and after the CDR3; the full variable domain is: GAGVSQSPRYKVTKRGQDVALRCDPISGHVSLYWYRQALGQGPEFLTYFNYEAQQDKSGLPNDRFSAERPEGSISTLTIQRTEQRDSAMYRCASSPYQTKPNEQFFGPGTRLTVL.